This T cell receptor (beta chain) was identified in a study of T cell responses to AZD1222 COVID-19 vaccine. Points from the study as a whole: Repertoires were sampled only after the peak T cell response. Seropositive status at baseline applied to only six AZD1222 recipients. After two AZD1222 doses, spike-specific TCR breadth and depth rose versus day 0.

The ends were cut back, 0 bases at V and 5 bases at J, with 19 bases in the middle. The CDR3 length is 17 residues. Germline lookup yields CDR1 MNHNS and CDR2 SASEGT. This clone was picked up one time. Its antigen is not identified. The assay was immunoSEQ multiplex PCR, and TCRdb's table has in-frame clones only and misses some. The sample lists about 160,000 clones, approximately 94% occurring once. The chain combines TRBV6-1 with TRBJ1-1; no clear D. The receptor's source is an adult who received the AZD1222 COVID-19 vaccine. Specimen: peripheral blood, collected 28 days after the second AZD1222 dose. In nucleotides, the CDR3 is TGTGCCAGCAGTGAAGCGGGATGGAGGCTCCGAGGGACTGAAGCTTTCTTT. This translates into CASSEAGWRLRGTEAFF.